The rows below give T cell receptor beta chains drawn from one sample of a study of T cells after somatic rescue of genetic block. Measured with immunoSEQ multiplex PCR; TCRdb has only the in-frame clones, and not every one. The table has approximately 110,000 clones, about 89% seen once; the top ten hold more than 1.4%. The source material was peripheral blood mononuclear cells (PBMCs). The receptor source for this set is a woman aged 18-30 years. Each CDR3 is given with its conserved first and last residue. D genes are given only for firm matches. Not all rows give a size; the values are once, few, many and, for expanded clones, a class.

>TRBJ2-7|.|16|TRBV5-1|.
TGCGCCAGCAGCTTCTTAGCGTCTGACAGCTCCTACGAGCAGTACTTC
CASSFLASDSSYEQYF
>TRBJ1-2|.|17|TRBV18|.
TGTGCCAGCTCACCTAACCCGGGGGTCAGAGCTAACTATGGCTACACCTTC
CASSPNPGVRANYGYTF
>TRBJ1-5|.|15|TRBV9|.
TGTGCCAGCAGCGTAGGGGGCAGTAGCAATCAGCCCCAGCATTTT
CASSVGGSSNQPQHF
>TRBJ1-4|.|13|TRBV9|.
TGTGCCAGCCTCACGGGACCCAATGAAAAACTGTTTTTT
CASLTGPNEKLFF
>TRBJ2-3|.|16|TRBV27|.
TGTGCCAGCAGTTTATCGAGTTCGTGGGGCACAGATACGCAGTATTTT
CASSLSSSWGTDTQYF
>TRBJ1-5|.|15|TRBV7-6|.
TGTGCCAGCAGCTTAGCCCCTTATAGCAATCAGCCCCAGCATTTT
CASSLAPYSNQPQHF
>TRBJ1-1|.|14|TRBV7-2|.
TGTGCCAGCAACCCCTGGGGGGGGAACACTGAAGCTTTCTTT
CASNPWGGNTEAFF
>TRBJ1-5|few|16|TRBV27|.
TGTGCCAGCAGTTCACGGGGGATCGCATTGGATCAGCCCCAGCATTTT
CASSSRGIALDQPQHF
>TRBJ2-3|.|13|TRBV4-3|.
TGCGCCAGCAGCCAAGATCCTGGCAGGGTGCAGTATTTT
CASSQDPGRVQYF
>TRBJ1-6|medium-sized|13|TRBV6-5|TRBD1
TGTGCCAGCGCGGGACAGTATAATTCACCCCTCCACTTT
CASAGQYNSPLHF
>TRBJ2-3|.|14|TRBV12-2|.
TGTGCAAGTCGCCTTCAATCCAGCACAGATACGCAGTATTTT
CASRLQSSTDTQYF
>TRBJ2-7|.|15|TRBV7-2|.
TGTGCCAGCGCCGAGGGGTGGCAGGGGGGCATCGAGCAGTACTTC
CASAEGWQGGIEQYF
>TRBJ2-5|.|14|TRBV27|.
TGTGCCAGCAGCAAAGCTTGGGACCAAGAGACCCAGTACTTC
CASSKAWDQETQYF
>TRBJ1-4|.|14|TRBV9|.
TGTGCCAGCAGCTCCGGTGCAACTAATGAAAAACTGTTTTTT
CASSSGATNEKLFF
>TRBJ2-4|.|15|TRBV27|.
TGTGCCAGCAGTGCAGGGGTTCTAGCCAAAAACATTCAGTACTTC
CASSAGVLAKNIQYF
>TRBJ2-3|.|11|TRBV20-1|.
TGCAGTGCGGGGGACACAGATACGCAGTATTTT
CSAGDTDTQYF
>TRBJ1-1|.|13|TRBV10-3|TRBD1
TGTGCCATCAGACCGACAGGGGAGGCTGAAGCTTTCTTT
CAIRPTGEAEAFF
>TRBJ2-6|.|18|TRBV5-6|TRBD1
TGTGCCAGCAGCGCGGACAGGGGGCGGTTCTCTGGGGCCAACGTCCTGACTTTC
CASSADRGRFSGANVLTF
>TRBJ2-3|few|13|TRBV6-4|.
TGTGCCAGCAGTAGGACTAGCACAGATACGCAGTATTTT
CASSRTSTDTQYF
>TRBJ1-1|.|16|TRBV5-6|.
TGTGCCAGCAGCCCCGACGGGGGACCGGCAGCCACTGAAGCTTTCTTT
CASSPDGGPAATEAFF
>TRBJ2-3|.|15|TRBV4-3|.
TGCGCCAGCAGCCAACTAAGGGGGGGTATAGATACGCAGTATTTT
CASSQLRGGIDTQYF
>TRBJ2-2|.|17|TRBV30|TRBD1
TGTGCCTGGAGCCCGGGACAGCATACAGCGAACACCGGGGAGCTGTTTTTT
CAWSPGQHTANTGELFF
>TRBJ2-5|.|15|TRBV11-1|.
TGTGCCAGCAGCTTAGACACTGGCCCTAGGGAGACCCAGTACTTC
CASSLDTGPRETQYF
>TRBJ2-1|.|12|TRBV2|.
TGTGCCAGCAGTGTCAAGCACAATGAGCAGTTCTTC
CASSVKHNEQFF
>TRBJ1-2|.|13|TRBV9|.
TGTGCCAGCAGCGTCGCGGACCGGTATGGCTACACCTTC
CASSVADRYGYTF
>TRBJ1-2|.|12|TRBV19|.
TGTGCCACCTCTGGCCGGCCGGGAGGCTACACCTTC
CATSGRPGGYTF
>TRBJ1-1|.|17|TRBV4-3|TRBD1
TGCGCCAGCAGTCGAATCCGACAGGGATATATGAACACTGAAGCTTTCTTT
CASSRIRQGYMNTEAFF
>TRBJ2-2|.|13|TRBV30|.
TGTGCCTGGAAGGGACAGAACACCGGGGAGCTGTTTTTT
CAWKGQNTGELFF
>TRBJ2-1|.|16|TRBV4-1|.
TGCGCCAGCAGCCAAGGAGGGGGGGCCTCCTACAATGAGCAGTTCTTC
CASSQGGGASYNEQFF